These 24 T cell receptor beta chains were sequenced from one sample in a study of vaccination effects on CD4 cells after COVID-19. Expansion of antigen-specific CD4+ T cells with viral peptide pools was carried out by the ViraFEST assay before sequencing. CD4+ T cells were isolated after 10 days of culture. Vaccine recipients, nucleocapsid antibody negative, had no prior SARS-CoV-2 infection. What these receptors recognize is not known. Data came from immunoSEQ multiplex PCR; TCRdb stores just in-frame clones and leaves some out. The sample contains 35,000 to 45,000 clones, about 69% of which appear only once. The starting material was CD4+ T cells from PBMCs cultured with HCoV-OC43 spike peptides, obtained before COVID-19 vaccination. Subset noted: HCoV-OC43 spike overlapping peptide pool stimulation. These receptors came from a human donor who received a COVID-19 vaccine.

The DNA for the CDR3 is TGCGCCAGCAGCTTGGGGTTTACAGGGGCGGGTGAAGCTTTCTTT. Protein product: CASSLGFTGAGEAFF. The chain joins TRBV5-1 to TRBJ1-1, with 7 bases lining up with TRBD1. This CDR3 spans 15 amino acids. V was clipped by 0 bases and J by 7 bases; unmatched bases: 9. CDR1 and CDR2 (germline): SGHRS, YFSETQ.

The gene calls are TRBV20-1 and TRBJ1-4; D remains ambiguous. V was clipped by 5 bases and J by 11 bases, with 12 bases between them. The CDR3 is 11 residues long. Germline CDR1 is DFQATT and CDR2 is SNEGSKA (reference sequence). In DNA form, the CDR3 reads TGCAGTGCTTCCGGACCTAGTAAACTGTTTTTT. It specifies CSASGPSKLFF.

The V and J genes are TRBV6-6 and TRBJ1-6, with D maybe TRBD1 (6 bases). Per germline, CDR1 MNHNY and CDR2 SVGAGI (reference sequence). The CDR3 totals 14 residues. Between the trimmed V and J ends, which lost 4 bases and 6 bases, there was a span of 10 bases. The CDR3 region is CASSSNRVNSPLHF. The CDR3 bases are TGTGCCAGCAGTTCGAACAGGGTTAATTCACCCCTCCACTTT.

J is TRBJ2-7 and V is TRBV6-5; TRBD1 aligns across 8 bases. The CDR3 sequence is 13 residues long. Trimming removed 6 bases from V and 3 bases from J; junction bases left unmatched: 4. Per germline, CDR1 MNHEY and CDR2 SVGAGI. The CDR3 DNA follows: TGTGCCAGCAGACCAGGACAGGGCTACGAGCAGTACTTC. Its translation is CASRPGQGYEQYF.

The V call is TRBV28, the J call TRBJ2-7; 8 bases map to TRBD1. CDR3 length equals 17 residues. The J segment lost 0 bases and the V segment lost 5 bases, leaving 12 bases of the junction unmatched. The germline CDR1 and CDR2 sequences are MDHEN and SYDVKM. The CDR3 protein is CASSPPPGQGTSYEQYF. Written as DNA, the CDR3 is TGTGCCAGCAGTCCACCGCCAGGACAGGGCACCTCCTACGAGCAGTACTTC.

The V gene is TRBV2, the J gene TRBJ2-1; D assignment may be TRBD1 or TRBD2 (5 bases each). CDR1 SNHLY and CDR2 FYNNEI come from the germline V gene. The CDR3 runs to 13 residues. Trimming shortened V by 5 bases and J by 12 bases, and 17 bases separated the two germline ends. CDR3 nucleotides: TGTGCCAGCAGTAGGGACGAGTTCGTAGGGCAGTTCTTC. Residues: CASSRDEFVGQFF. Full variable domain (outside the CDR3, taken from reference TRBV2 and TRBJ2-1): EPEVTQTPSHQVTQMGQEVILRCVPISNHLYFYWYRQILGQKVEFLVSFYNNEISEKSEIFDDQFSVERPDGSNFTLKIRSTKLEDSAMYFCASSRDEFVGQFFGPGTRLTVL.

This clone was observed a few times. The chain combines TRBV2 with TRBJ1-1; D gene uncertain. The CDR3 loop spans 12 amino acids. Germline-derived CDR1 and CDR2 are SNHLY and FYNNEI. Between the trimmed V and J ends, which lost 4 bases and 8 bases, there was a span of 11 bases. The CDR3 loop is CASSAQASEAFF. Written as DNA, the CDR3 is TGTGCCAGCAGTGCTCAGGCGTCAGAAGCTTTCTTT. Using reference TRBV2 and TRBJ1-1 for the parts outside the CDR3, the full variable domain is EPEVTQTPSHQVTQMGQEVILRCVPISNHLYFYWYRQILGQKVEFLVSFYNNEISEKSEIFDDQFSVERPDGSNFTLKIRSTKLEDSAMYFCASSAQASEAFFGQGTRLTVV.

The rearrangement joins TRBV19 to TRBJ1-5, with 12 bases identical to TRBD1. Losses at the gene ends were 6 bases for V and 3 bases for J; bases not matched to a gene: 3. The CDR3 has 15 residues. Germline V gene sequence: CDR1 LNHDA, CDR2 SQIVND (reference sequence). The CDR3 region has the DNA TGTGCCAGTAGGGGGACAGGGGGCTTCAATCAGCCCCAGCATTTT. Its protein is CASRGTGGFNQPQHF.

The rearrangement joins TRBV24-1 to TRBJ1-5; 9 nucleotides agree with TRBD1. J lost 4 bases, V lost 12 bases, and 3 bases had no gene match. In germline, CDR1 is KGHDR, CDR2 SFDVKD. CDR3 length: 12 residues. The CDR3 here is CAVGQGNQPQHF. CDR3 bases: TGTGCCGTGGGACAGGGTAATCAGCCCCAGCATTTT.

The CDR3 reads CASIGTSHSRANEQFF. The CDR3 bases are TGTGCCAGCATCGGGACTAGCCACTCTCGGGCGAATGAGCAGTTCTTC. This sequence joins TRBV5-5 and TRBJ2-1, with TRBD2 matching 9 bases. The V segment lost 6 bases and the J segment 7 bases; nucleotides outside the gene matches: 14. CDR3 size: 16 residues. CDR1 is SGHKS, CDR2 YYEKEE, per germline (reference sequence). Based on the CDR3 plus reference TRBV5-5 and TRBJ2-1, the full variable domain is DAGVTQSPTHLIKTRGQQVTLRCSPISGHKSVSWYQQVLGQGPQFIFQYYEKEERGRGNFPDRFSARQFPNYSSELNVNALLLGDSALYLCASIGTSHSRANEQFFGPGTRLTVL.

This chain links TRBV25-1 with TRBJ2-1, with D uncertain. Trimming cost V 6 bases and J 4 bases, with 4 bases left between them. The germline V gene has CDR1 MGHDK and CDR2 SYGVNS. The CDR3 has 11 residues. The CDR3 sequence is CASSLYNEQFF. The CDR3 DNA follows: TGTGCCAGCAGCCTATACAATGAGCAGTTCTTC.

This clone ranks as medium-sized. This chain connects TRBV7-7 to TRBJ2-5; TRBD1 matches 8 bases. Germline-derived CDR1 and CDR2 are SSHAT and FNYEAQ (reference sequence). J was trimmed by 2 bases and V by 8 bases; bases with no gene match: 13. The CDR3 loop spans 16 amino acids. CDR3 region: CASAYGTGVGQETQYF. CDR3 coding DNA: TGTGCCAGCGCCTATGGGACAGGAGTCGGGCAAGAGACCCAGTACTTC.

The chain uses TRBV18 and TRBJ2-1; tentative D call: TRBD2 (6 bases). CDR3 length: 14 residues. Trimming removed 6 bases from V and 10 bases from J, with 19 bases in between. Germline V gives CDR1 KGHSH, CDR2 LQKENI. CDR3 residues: CASSSFRDFPEQFF. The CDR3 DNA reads TGTGCCAGCTCCAGCTTCCGGGACTTCCCAGAGCAGTTCTTC. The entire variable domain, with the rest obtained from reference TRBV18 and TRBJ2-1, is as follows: NAGVMQNPRHLVRRRGQEARLRCSPMKGHSHVYWYRQLPEEGLKFMVYLQKENIIDESGMPKERFSAEFPKEGPSILRIQQVVRGDSAAYFCASSSFRDFPEQFFGPGTRLTVL.

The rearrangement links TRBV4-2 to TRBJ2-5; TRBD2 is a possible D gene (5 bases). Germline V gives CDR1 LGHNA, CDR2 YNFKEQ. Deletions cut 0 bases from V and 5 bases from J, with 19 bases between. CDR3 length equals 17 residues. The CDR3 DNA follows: TGTGCCAGCAGCCAAGATAGGCGGGTCATGGGTCGGGAGACCCAGTACTTC. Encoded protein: CASSQDRRVMGRETQYF.

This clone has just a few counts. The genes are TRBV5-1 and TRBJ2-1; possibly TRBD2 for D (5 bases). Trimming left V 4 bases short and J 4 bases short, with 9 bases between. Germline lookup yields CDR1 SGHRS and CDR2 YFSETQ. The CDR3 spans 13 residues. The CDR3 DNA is TGCGCCAGCAGCACTGACTATTACAATGAGCAGTTCTTC. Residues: CASSTDYYNEQFF.

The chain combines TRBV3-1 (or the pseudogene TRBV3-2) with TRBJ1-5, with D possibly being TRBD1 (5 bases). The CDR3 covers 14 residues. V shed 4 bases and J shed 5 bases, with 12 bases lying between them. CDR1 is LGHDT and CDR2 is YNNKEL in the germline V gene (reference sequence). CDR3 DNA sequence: TGTGCCAGCAGCCTTCCAGGGACCGATCAGCCCCAGCATTTT. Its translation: CASSLPGTDQPQHF.

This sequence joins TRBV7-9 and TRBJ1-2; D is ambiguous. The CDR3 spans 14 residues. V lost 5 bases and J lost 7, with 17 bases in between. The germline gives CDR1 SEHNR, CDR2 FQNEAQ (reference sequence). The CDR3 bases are TGTGCCAGCAGCCCGGCAAACGGACGGGTTGGCTACACCTTC. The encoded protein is CASSPANGRVGYTF.

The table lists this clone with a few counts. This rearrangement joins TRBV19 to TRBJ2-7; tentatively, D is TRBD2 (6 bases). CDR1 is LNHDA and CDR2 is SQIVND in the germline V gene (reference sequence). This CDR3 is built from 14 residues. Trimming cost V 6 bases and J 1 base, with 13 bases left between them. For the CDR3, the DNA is TGTGCCAGTAGCCCCGGGACTCATTCCTACGAGCAGTACTTC. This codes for CASSPGTHSYEQYF.

The CDR3 sequence: CASTEVGYNEQFF. CDR3 in DNA: TGTGCCAGCACAGAGGTGGGGTACAATGAGCAGTTCTTC. The chain uses TRBV27 and TRBJ2-1; D unclear. Germline CDR1 MNHEY, CDR2 SMNVEV (reference sequence). The CDR3 runs 13 residues. Trimming pared 7 bases from V and 4 bases from J, leaving 11 bases between.

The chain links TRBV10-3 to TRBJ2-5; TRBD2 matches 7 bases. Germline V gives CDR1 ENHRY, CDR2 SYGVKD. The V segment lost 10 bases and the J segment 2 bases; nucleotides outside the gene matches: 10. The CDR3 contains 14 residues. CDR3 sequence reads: CATRGSGDQETQYF. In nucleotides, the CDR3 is TGTGCCACCCGGGGGAGCGGGGATCAAGAGACCCAGTACTTC.

The CDR3 loop reads CASSLDGRVNTEAFF. Here the CDR3 DNA reads TGTGCCAGCAGCTTAGACGGCAGGGTGAACACTGAAGCTTTCTTT. The chain couples TRBV7-9 to TRBJ1-1, with a possible D match to TRBD1 (5 bases). V shed 1 base and J shed 0 bases, with 9 bases lying between them. Germline V gene sequence: CDR1 SEHNR, CDR2 FQNEAQ (reference sequence). CDR3 length: 15 amino acids.

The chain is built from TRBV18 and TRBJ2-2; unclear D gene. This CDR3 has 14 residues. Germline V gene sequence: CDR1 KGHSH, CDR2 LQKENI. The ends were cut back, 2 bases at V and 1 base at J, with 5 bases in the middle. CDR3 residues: CASSPGENTGELFF. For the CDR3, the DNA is TGTGCCAGCTCACCAGGGGAGAACACCGGGGAGCTGTTTTTT. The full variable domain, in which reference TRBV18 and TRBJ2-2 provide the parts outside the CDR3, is NAGVMQNPRHLVRRRGQEARLRCSPMKGHSHVYWYRQLPEEGLKFMVYLQKENIIDESGMPKERFSAEFPKEGPSILRIQQVVRGDSAAYFCASSPGENTGELFFGEGSRLTVL.

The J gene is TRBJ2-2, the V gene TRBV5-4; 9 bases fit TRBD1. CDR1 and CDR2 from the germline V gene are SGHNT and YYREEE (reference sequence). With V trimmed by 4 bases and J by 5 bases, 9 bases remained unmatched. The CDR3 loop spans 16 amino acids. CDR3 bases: TGTGCCAGCAGCGACCCTACAGGGGGCGTAACCGGGGAGCTGTTTTTT. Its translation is CASSDPTGGVTGELFF.

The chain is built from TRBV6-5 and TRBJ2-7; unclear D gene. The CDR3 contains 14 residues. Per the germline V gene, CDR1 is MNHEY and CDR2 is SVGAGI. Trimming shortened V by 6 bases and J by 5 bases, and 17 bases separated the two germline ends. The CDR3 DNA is TGTGCCAGCAGCGCGATCTCCCCGGGCCACGAGCAGTACTTC. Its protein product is CASSAISPGHEQYF.